These 9 T cell receptor beta chains originate from one sample sequenced in a study of shared T cell receptors in the human thymus. Profiling relied on immunoSEQ multiplex PCR, and the TCRdb table lists in-frame clones only, not all of them. The sample includes approximately 760,000 clones, 75% to 90% of them seen just once. This sample also appeared in a second study, on human thymus T cells.

Specimen: thymocytes. The receptors originated from a girl less than two years old with a congenital heart defect.

This sequence joins TRBV28 and TRBJ1-2; D ambiguous. The germline V gene has CDR1 MDHEN and CDR2 SYDVKM. The CDR3 contains 13 residues. V was trimmed by 3 bases and J by 4 bases, leaving 9 bases between them. CDR3 sequence: CASSLGRTYGYTF. The CDR3 bases are TGTGCCAGCAGTTTGGGGAGGACCTATGGCTACACCTTC.

The V gene is TRBV6-5, the J gene TRBJ1-1; maybe TRBD1 (6 bases). Germline lookup yields CDR1 MNHEY and CDR2 SVGAGI. V lost 4 bases to trimming and J lost 3 bases, with 12 bases between them. CDR3 length: 14 residues. Here the CDR3 DNA reads TGTGCCAGCAGTTGGGAAGGGGGAGACACTGAAGCTTTCTTT. It codes for CASSWEGGDTEAFF.

This chain links TRBV18 with TRBJ1-6; maybe TRBD1 (5 bases). The length of the CDR3 is 17 residues. V shed 4 bases and J shed 11 bases, with 24 bases lying between them. Germline CDR1 and CDR2: KGHSH and LQKENI. As DNA, the CDR3 is TGTGCCAGCTCACGCTGGACACTCCGTTGGGGGGATCCACCCCTCCACTTT. This encodes CASSRWTLRWGDPPLHF. The whole variable domain, remainder taken from reference TRBV18 and TRBJ1-6, is NAGVMQNPRHLVRRRGQEARLRCSPMKGHSHVYWYRQLPEEGLKFMVYLQKENIIDESGMPKERFSAEFPKEGPSILRIQQVVRGDSAAYFCASSRWTLRWGDPPLHFGNGTRLTVT.

The chain carries TRBV28 and TRBJ2-1, with 7 bases matching TRBD1. Per the germline V gene, CDR1 is MDHEN and CDR2 is SYDVKM. The CDR3 runs 18 residues. The trim removed 6 bases at V and 1 base at J, leaving 15 bases unmatched. The DNA for the CDR3 is TGTGCCAGCAGGATCGTAATGCAGGGGGTAGATTCCTACAATGAGCAGTTCTTC. It codes for CASRIVMQGVDSYNEQFF.

Concerning this clone itself: This CDR3 is also generated by other DNA sequences in the sample. V usage is TRBV5-6 and J usage is TRBJ1-2, with D hard to call. Per the germline V gene, CDR1 is SGHDT and CDR2 is YYEEEE. Deletions cut 4 bases from V and 5 bases from J, with 12 bases between. This CDR3 is 13 amino acids long. The CDR3 bases are TGTGCCAGCAGCCCGCTGCGGGGATATGGCTACACCTTC. Translated, it gives CASSPLRGYGYTF.

This rearrangement joins TRBV28 to TRBJ2-7; D gene uncertain. This CDR3 has 13 amino acids. Germline lookup yields CDR1 MDHEN and CDR2 SYDVKM. Trimming stripped 8 bases from V and 2 bases from J, with 13 bases between. CDR3 nucleotide sequence: TGTGCCAGCCAAGCCCCCCAACCCTACGAGCAGTACTTC. This gives the protein CASQAPQPYEQYF.

The rearrangement links TRBV2 to TRBJ2-2, with D maybe TRBD2 (5 bases). The ends were cut back, 6 bases at V and 0 bases at J, with 8 bases in the middle. This CDR3 spans 14 amino acids. Germline CDR1 is SNHLY and CDR2 is FYNNEI. The CDR3: CASRRAANTGELFF. The CDR3 nucleotides are TGTGCCAGCAGGAGGGCTGCGAACACCGGGGAGCTGTTTTTT.

V gene TRBV28 combines with J gene TRBJ1-5; unclear D gene. CDR1 is MDHEN and CDR2 is SYDVKM in the germline V gene. The CDR3 is 16 residues long. The germline V and J ends were trimmed by 6 bases and 0 bases, with 15 bases remaining between them. CDR3 region: CASSHGGVNSNQPQHF. The CDR3 region has the DNA TGTGCCAGCAGCCACGGAGGTGTAAATAGCAATCAGCCCCAGCATTTT.

The gene calls are TRBV9 and TRBJ2-2; a possible D gene is TRBD1 (6 bases). V was cut by 5 bases and J by 2 bases, with 16 bases left in between. This CDR3 region has 16 residues. CDR1 is SGDLS, CDR2 YYNGEE, per germline. The CDR3 here is CASSPQGRLNTGELFF. The DNA for the CDR3 is TGTGCCAGCAGTCCACAGGGTAGGCTTAACACCGGGGAGCTGTTTTTT.